Detailed here is one TCR beta chain. Its antigen is still unknown. This entry comes from a study of response to subunit inactivated influenza vaccine. Findings and limits, study-wide: That few new T cells are recruited by each seasonal influenza vaccination was the authors' suggestion.

TCRdb reprocessed the RT-PCR reads with MiXCR, giving one entry per CDR3 protein. Found here are around 530,000 distinct CDR3 sequences, 10% to 15% of them singletons; the top ten hold about 10%. The CDR3 contains 13 residues. Trimming removed 4 bases at V and 2 bases at J, with 9 bases between. The V gene's germline CDR1 is SGHRS and CDR2 YFSETQ. The specimen was PBMCs from blood, collected on the day of vaccination. The rearrangement links TRBV5-1 to TRBJ2-5; no clear D gene. This receptor was identified in a man over 45 who received an inactivated influenza vaccine. The CDR3 DNA reads TGCGCCAGCAGCAATCCGCCTCAAGAGACCCAGTACTTC. It codes for CASSNPPQETQYF.